This is a list of T cell receptor beta chains from one sample in a study of PD-1 blockade in classical Hodgkin lymphoma. The method was immunoSEQ multiplex PCR; TCRdb's version includes in-frame clones alone and lacks a portion of them. The repertoire holds 9,500 to 13,000 clones, with 70% to 85% as singletons. The source was peripheral blood mononuclear cells (PBMCs), collected before the second cycle of nivolumab. All receptors derive from a human donor with classical Hodgkin lymphoma. Each CDR3 is given with its conserved first and last residue. D genes are given only for firm matches. A row's size may be missing; if present it is once, few, many or a size class.

TRBJ1-1 TRBV27 medium-sized NA CASSLVPYGDTEAFF TGTGCCAGCAGTTTAGTCCCTTACGGAGACACTGAAGCTTTCTTT
TRBJ2-1 TRBV7-9 NA TRBD2 CASSGRDGGSSNEQFF TGTGCCAGCAGCGGGAGGGATGGCGGGAGTTCCAATGAGCAGTTCTTC
TRBJ1-2 TRBV5-1 few NA CASRYENGYTF TGCGCCAGCAGGTACGAGAATGGCTACACCTTC
TRBJ1-2 TRBV12-5 NA NA CASGDSAYYGYTF TGTGCTAGTGGGGACTCCGCTTACTATGGCTACACCTTC
TRBJ1-6 TRBV7-9 NA TRBD1 CASTQGQLNSPLHF TGTGCCAGCACCCAGGGACAGCTCAATTCACCCCTCCACTTT
TRBJ1-2 TRBV27 large NA CASSLALDRGLYGYTF TGTGCCAGCAGTTTAGCCTTGGACCGGGGCCTATATGGCTACACCTTC
TRBJ2-2 TRBV7-9 NA NA CASSLRSGPRAGELFF TGTGCCAGCAGCTTAAGGTCGGGTCCCCGGGCCGGGGAGCTGTTTTTT
TRBJ2-5 TRBV18 NA NA CASSPDSQETQYF TGTGCCAGCTCACCTGACAGCCAAGAGACCCAGTACTTC
TRBJ1-1 TRBV6-1 NA TRBD1 CASSKRTGVNTEAFF TGTGCCAGCAGTAAAAGGACAGGGGTGAACACTGAAGCTTTCTTT
TRBJ2-7 TRBV7-2 NA TRBD1 CASRQSGTGWAYEQYF TGTGCCAGCAGACAATCCGGGACAGGGTGGGCCTACGAGCAGTACTTC
TRBJ1-3 TRBV7-9 NA NA CASSLLDTIYF TGTGCCAGCAGCTTATTAGACACCATATATTTT
TRBJ2-3 TRBV23-1 NA TRBD1 CASSQPLRHRGPGTDTQYF TGCGCCAGCAGTCAACCCCTCCGCCACAGGGGCCCTGGCACAGATACGCAGTATTTT
TRBJ1-1 TRBV5-1 NA NA CASSPPGLAAFF TGCGCCAGCAGCCCCCCGGGACTAGCGGCTTTCTTT
TRBJ1-1 TRBV5-1 few NA CASSSRGGYTEAFF TGCGCCAGCAGCTCAAGGGGAGGCTACACTGAAGCTTTCTTT
TRBJ2-1 TRBV27 NA TRBD2 CASSLTSGRLYEQFF TGTGCCAGCAGCCTCACTAGCGGGAGACTGTATGAGCAGTTCTTC
TRBJ1-1 TRBV13 NA NA CASSLGGGTEAFF TGTGCCAGCAGCTTAGGGGGTGGCACTGAAGCTTTCTTT
TRBJ2-2 TRBV2 NA NA CASPRVGDTGELFF TGTGCCAGCCCCAGGGTAGGGGACACCGGGGAGCTGTTTTTT
TRBJ2-7 TRBV7-2 NA NA CASSSHPSYEQYF TGTGCCAGCAGCTCCCACCCCTCCTACGAGCAGTACTTC
TRBJ2-3 TRBV5-8 NA TRBD2 CASSSGLALTDTQYF TGTGCCAGCAGCTCTGGACTAGCTTTGACAGATACGCAGTATTTT
TRBJ1-5 TRBV19 NA TRBD1 CASNGGQVGNRPQHF TGTGCCAGTAACGGGGGACAGGTTGGTAATCGGCCCCAGCATTTT